The clone carrying this T cell receptor (beta chain) was detected ten times or more. The antigen remains unidentified. CDR1 and CDR2 from the germline V gene are LGHDT and YNNKEL (reference sequence). The CDR3 totals 15 residues. V lost 1 base to trimming and J lost 3 bases, with 11 bases between them. This specimen belongs to a study of regulatory T cells in long-lasting Graves disease. Study-level information: Patients newly diagnosed with Graves' had been on antithyroid drugs for under 3 months. Whole-study findings and limits: Not thyroid tissue but only peripheral blood was studied. Among persistent patients, a larger number of public clonotypes were shared (roughly 2,700) than among newly diagnosed patients (roughly 970).

The time point: newly diagnosed GD, antithyroid drugs for less than 3 months. PBMC RNA was the source of the TCR library. Arm-PCR with iRepertoire HTBI primers amplified the CDR3 regions for these TCR beta libraries. TCRdb called the multiplex PCR reads again in MiXCR, with one record for every CDR3 protein. This repertoire shows around 400,000 distinct CDR3 sequences, 15% to 18% found once; its top ten account for about 20%. This sequence joins TRBV3-1 and TRBJ2-3, with D perhaps TRBD1 (5 bases). The source material was peripheral blood mononuclear cells (PBMCs), sampled at new diagnosis, from a patient treated with antithyroid drugs. The sequence came from a female donor with Graves disease. This CDR3 is CASSQGDSRTDTQYF. Written as DNA, the CDR3 is TGTGCCAGCAGCCAAGGTGACAGCAGGACAGATACGCAGTATTTT.